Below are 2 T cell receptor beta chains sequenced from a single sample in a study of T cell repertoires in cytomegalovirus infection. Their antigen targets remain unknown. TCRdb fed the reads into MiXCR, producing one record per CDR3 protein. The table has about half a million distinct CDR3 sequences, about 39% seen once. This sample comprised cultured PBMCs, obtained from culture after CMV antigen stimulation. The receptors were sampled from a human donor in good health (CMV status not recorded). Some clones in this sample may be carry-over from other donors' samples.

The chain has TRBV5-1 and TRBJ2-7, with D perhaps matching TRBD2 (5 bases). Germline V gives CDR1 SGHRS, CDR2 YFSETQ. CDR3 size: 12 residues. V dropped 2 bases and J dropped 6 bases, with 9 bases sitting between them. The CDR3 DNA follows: TGCGCCAGCAGCTTCCGGGATTCCGAGCAGTACTTC. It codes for CASSFRDSEQYF.

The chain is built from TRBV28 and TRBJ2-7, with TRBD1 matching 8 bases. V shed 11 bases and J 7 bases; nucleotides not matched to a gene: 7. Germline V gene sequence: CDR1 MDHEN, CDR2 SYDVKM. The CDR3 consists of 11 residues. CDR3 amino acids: CAAQGVREQYF. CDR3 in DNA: TGTGCCGCACAGGGGGTTAGGGAGCAGTACTTC.